This TCR beta chain was captured by sequencing in a study of post-analysis software for immune sequencing data. The TCR beta cDNA libraries contained unique molecular identifiers. One entry per CDR3 protein results from TCRdb running MiXCR on the PCR reads. The data hold roughly 800,000 distinct CDR3 sequences, with about 45% observed a single time. Study results and limitations: Versus controls, multiple sclerosis patients showed significantly lower diversity (normalized Chao1).

On this clonotype itself: What it recognizes is unknown.

The clonotype was recovered from a girl aged 5-17 years with multiple sclerosis. Sequenced sample: blood.

CDR3 amino acids: CATSDFYRYGDEQFF. In nucleotides, the CDR3 is TGTGCCACCAGTGATTTTTACAGGTATGGGGACGAGCAGTTCTTC. The chain has TRBV24-1 and TRBJ2-1; perhaps D is TRBD1 or TRBD2 (5 bases each). The V gene lost 1 base and the J gene lost 10 bases, with 16 bases spanning the gap. The CDR3 sequence is 15 residues long. Looked up from germline, CDR1 is KGHDR and CDR2 is SFDVKD.